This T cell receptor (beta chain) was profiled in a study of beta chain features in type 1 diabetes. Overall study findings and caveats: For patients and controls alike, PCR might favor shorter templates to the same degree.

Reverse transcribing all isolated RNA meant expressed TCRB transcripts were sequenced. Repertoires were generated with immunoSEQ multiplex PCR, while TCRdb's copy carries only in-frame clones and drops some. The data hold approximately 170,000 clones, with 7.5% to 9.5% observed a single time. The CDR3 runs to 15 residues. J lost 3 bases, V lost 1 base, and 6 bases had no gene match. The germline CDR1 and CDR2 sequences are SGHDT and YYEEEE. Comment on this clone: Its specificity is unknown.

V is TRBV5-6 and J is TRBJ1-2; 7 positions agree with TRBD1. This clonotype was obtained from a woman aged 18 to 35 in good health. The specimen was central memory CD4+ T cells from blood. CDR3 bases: TGTGCCAGCAGCTTGTTGAATCAGGGGGACTATGGCTACACCTTC. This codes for CASSLLNQGDYGYTF.